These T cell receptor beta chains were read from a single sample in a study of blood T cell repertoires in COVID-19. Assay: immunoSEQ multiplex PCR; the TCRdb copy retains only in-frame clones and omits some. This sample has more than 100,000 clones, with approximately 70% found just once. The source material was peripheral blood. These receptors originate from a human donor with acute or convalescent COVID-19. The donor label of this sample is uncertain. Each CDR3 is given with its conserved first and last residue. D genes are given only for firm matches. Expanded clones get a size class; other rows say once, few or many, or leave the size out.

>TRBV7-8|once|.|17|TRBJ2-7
CASSLAAGGSLNYEQYF
TGTGCCAGCAGCTTAGCGGCAGGGGGGTCTTTAAACTACGAGCAGTACTTC
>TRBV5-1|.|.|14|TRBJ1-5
CASSLVSGDQPQHF
TGCGCCAGCAGCTTGGTATCAGGGGACCAGCCCCAGCATTTT
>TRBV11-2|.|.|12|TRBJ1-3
CASSQQGNTIYF
TGTGCCAGCAGCCAACAGGGAAACACCATATATTTT
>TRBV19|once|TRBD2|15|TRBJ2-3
CASSPLGGVGDTQYF
TGTGCCAGTAGTCCCCTGGGGGGGGTTGGAGATACGCAGTATTTT
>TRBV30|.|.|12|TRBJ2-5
CAWTKKEETQYF
TGTGCCTGGACCAAAAAGGAGGAGACCCAGTACTTC
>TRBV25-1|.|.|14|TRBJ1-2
CASSEGDRWYGYTF
TGTGCCAGCAGTGAGGGCGACCGGTGGTATGGCTACACCTTC
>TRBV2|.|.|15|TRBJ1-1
CASSIGSGINTEAFF
TGTGCCAGTTCCATTGGGTCGGGAATAAACACTGAAGCTTTCTTT
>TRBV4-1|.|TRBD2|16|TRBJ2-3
CASSQAMRGGPDTQYF
TGCGCCAGCAGCCAAGCTATGCGGGGGGGCCCGGATACGCAGTATTTT
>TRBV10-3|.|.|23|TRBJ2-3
CAISEAPGPRVLWCAASTDTQYF
TGTGCCATCAGTGAGGCTCCTGGGCCGCGGGTATTGTGGTGCGCCGCGAGCACAGATACGCAGTATTTT
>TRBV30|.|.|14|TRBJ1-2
CAWIGTGQNYGYTF
TGTGCCTGGATTGGGACTGGGCAAAACTATGGCTACACCTTC
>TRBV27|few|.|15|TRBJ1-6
CASSSGSSYNSPLHF
TGTGCCAGCAGTTCGGGAAGCTCCTATAATTCACCCCTCCACTTT
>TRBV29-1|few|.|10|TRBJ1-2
CSVGQNGYTF
TGCAGCGTTGGGCAGAACGGCTACACCTTC
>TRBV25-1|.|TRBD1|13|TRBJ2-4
CASSLKQGDIQYF
TGTGCCAGCAGCTTAAAACAGGGGGACATTCAGTACTTC
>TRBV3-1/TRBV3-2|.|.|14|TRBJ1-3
CASSFQVSGNTIYF
TGTGCCAGCAGCTTCCAGGTCTCTGGAAACACCATATATTTT
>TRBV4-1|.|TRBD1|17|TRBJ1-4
CASSHQPFTGGGEKLFF
TGCGCCAGCAGCCACCAACCCTTTACAGGGGGCGGTGAAAAACTGTTTTTT
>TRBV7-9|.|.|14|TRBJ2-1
CASSRPVGRNEQFF
TGTGCCAGCAGCCGCCCTGTGGGGAGGAATGAGCAGTTCTTC
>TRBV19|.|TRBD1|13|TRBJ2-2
CASGQGPTGELFF
TGTGCCAGTGGACAGGGTCCCACCGGGGAGCTGTTTTTT
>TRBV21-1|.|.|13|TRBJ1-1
CASSTGGMAEAFF
TGTGCCAGCAGCACCGGGGGTATGGCTGAAGCTTTCTTT
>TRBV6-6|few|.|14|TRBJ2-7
CASSATGRSYEQYF
TGTGCCAGCAGTGCGACAGGGAGGTCCTACGAGCAGTACTTC
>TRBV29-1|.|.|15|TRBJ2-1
CSVRPGTPSYNEQFF
TGCAGCGTTCGTCCCGGGACTCCCTCCTACAATGAGCAGTTCTTC
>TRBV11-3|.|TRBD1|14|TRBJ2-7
CASSPRQGGNEQYF
TGTGCCAGCAGCCCGCGACAGGGTGGTAACGAGCAGTACTTC
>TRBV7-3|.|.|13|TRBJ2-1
CASSSSRVSEQFF
TGTGCCAGCAGCTCCTCCAGGGTCAGTGAGCAGTTCTTC
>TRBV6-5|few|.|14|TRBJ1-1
CASTERRGNTEAFF
TGTGCCAGCACCGAAAGGAGGGGAAACACTGAAGCTTTCTTT
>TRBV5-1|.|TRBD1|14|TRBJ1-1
CASSTTGSDTEAFF
TGCGCCAGCAGCACGACAGGGTCCGACACTGAAGCTTTCTTT
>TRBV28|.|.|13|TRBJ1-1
CASSRGTYTEAFF
TGTGCCAGCAGCCGGGGGACTTACACTGAAGCTTTCTTT
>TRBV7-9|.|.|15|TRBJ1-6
CASSKTGLYNSPLHF
TGTGCCAGCAGCAAGACAGGTCTCTATAATTCACCCCTCCACTTT
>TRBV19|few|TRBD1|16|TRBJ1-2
CASSIGGTGARYGYTF
TGTGCCAGTAGTATAGGGGGTACAGGGGCGCGGTATGGCTACACCTTC
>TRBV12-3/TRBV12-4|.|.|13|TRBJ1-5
CASSLKGNQPQHF
TGTGCCAGCAGTTTGAAGGGGAATCAGCCCCAGCATTTT
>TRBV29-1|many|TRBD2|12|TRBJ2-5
CSVVTSGETQYF
TGCAGCGTTGTCACTAGCGGAGAGACCCAGTACTTC
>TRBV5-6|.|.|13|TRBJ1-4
CASSLRGNEKLFF
TGTGCCAGCAGCCTCCGCGGTAATGAAAAACTGTTTTTT
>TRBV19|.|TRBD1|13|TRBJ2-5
CASSSRTGQTQYF
TGTGCCAGTAGTTCTCGGACAGGTCAGACCCAGTACTTC